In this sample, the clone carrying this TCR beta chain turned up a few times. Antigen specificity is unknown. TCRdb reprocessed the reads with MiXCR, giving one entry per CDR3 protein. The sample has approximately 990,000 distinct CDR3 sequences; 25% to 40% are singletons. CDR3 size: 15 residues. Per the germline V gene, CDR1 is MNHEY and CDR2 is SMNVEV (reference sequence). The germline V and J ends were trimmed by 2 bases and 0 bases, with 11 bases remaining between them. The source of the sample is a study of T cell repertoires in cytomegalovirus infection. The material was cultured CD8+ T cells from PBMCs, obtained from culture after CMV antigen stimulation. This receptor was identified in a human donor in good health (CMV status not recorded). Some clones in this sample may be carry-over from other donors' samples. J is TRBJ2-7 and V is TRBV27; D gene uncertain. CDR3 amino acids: CASSLEATLSYEQYF. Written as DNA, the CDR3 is TGTGCCAGCAGTTTAGAGGCAACTCTCTCCTACGAGCAGTACTTC.